This is a list of T cell receptor beta chains from one sample in a study of blood T cell repertoires in COVID-19. The assay was immunoSEQ multiplex PCR, and TCRdb's table has in-frame clones only and misses some. Of roughly 180,000 clones in the sample, 79% are singletons; the top ten hold more than 7%. The sample consisted of peripheral blood. The receptor set was obtained from a woman aged 55-70 years with COVID-19, enrolled during active disease. Each CDR3 is given with its conserved first and last residue. Each record gives: V gene, J gene, CDR3 protein.

TRBV18	TRBJ2-7	CASSPRRDSPYEQYF
TRBV28	TRBJ1-5	CASSLRPQHF
TRBV24-1	TRBJ2-5	CATSDLAGETQYF
TRBV9	TRBJ1-1	CASSGSDRGVEAFF
TRBV5-1	TRBJ2-1	CASSYGTSAINEQFF
TRBV18	TRBJ2-3	CASGALTDTQYF
TRBV18	TRBJ2-2	CASSPRQNPNTGELFF
TRBV6-5	TRBJ1-1	CASSYRTVRGTEAFF
TRBV4-2	TRBJ2-2	CASSQDHGTGELFF
TRBV19	TRBJ2-1	CASSGRGGLEQFF
TRBV27	TRBJ1-5	CASSLWGGIVNQPQHF
TRBV19	TRBJ2-1	CASSIGLAGGISEQFF
TRBV7-3	TRBJ2-2	CASSMLAGGRVTGELFF
TRBV19	TRBJ1-1	CASSVGQGGPEAFF
TRBV5-1	TRBJ2-1	CASSSAGGGDNEQFF
TRBV7-9	TRBJ2-7	CASSFVSYEQYF
TRBV27	TRBJ2-3	CASSFSREPTDTQYF
TRBV28	TRBJ2-3	CASIRPLAGGADTQYF
TRBV25-1	TRBJ2-7	CASSEYTGEQYF
TRBV4-2	TRBJ2-1	CASSQETSGRPESSYNEQFF
TRBV6-1	TRBJ1-2	CASSEGQALGYTF
TRBV9	TRBJ1-2	CASSAGGSRVYGYTF
TRBV20-1	TRBJ2-2	CSASKLSRALTGELFF
TRBV5-8	TRBJ1-2	CASSLGELGYTF
TRBV5-1	TRBJ1-6	CASQTGTENSPLHF
TRBV9	TRBJ2-3	CASSVVGAGGTDTQYF
TRBV9	TRBJ2-1	CASSVRTSPDEQFF
TRBV27	TRBJ1-2	CASRPTGTGINYGYTF
TRBV7-9	TRBJ1-2	CASTETGRNYGYTF
TRBV28	TRBJ1-4	CASWGQGREKLFF
TRBV9	TRBJ1-2	CASTRGQGVNYGYTF
TRBV6-2/TRBV6-3	TRBJ2-3	CASSYGRAGGYDTQYF
TRBV30	TRBJ1-2	CAWSAPVSGYTF
TRBV25-1	TRBJ2-5	CASSDPQGVGETQYF
TRBV28	TRBJ1-5	CASNDRGPGNQPQHF